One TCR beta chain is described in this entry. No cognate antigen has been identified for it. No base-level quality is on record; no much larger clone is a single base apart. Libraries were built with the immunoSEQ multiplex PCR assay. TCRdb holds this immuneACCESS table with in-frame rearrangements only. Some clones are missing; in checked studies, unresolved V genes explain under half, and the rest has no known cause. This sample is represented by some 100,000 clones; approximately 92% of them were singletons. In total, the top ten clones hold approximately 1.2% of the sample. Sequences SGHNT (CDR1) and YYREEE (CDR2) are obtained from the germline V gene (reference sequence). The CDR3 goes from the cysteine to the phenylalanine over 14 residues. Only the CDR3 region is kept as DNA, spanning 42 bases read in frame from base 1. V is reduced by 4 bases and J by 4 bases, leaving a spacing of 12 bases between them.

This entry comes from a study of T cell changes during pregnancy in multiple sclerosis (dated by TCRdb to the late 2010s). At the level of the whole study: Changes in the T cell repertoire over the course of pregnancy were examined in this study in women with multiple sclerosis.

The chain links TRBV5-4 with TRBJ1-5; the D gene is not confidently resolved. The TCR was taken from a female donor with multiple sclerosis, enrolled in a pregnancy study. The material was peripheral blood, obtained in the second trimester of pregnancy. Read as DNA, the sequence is TGTGCCAGCAGCCGGGCGGGCCTAAATCAGCCCCAGCATTTT. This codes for CASSRAGLNQPQHF.